This T cell receptor (beta chain) was found in a study of coeliac disease (dated by TCRdb to the early 2020s). As for the study more broadly: Coeliac patients were classed as newly diagnosed active disease, refractory coeliac disease type I, or disease controlled by a gluten-free diet. Refractory coeliac disease type I was defined as no response to a gluten-free diet for over 12 months, with immunophenotypically normal intraepithelial cells. Because high-resolution HLA typing was not available, biased TRBV7-2 usage was queried as a proof of principle. Next-generation sequencing of rearranged TRB and TRG CDR3 regions was applied to small intestinal lymphocyte fractions from coeliac and non-coeliac patients. The aim was to characterise TR repertoires of small intestinal T cells in active, refractory type I and gluten-free-diet-treated coeliac disease. Of the 30 or so patients in the full study, about 22 had coeliac disease confirmed by serology and 8 were controls with non-small intestinal disorders. TRB sequencing succeeded for samples from just over 26 subjects, including about 25 paired bulk unsorted intraepithelial and lamina propria cell samples.

The V and J ends are trimmed by 2 bases and 7 bases, leaving 6 bases between them. The CDR3 starts with the cysteine, ends with the phenylalanine, and has 12 residues. The only DNA kept is the CDR3, 36 bases in frame from the first base. The germline V gene encodes CDR1 SGHKS and CDR2 YYEKEE (reference sequence). On the study overall, not on this receptor specifically: The separation of intraepithelial from lamina propria cells did not yield high-purity fractions, so cross-contamination between compartments was possible. For the most part, TRB repertoires were private, with most amino acid sequences found in only one sample, and V-gene usage showed no significant difference across disease groups. Published gliadin-specific TRB sequences were detected in about 50% of the 18 coeliac lamina propria samples but in only 1 of 6 controls. The authors considered the approach unsuitable for unbiased detection of gliadin-specific T cells, which are scarce and rarely shared between patients. Lower clonality than in controls was observed in the TRB and TRG repertoires of active coeliac intraepithelial and lamina propria samples, suggesting that diverse T cells were recruited.

Aliquots of some 500,000 cells were frozen in DMSO/FBS in liquid nitrogen, and one aliquot per fraction was used for sequencing. All 30 or so patients in the study underwent endoscopy and small intestinal biopsy. Lamina propria cells were released by collagenase digestion of the biopsy tissue left over after intraepithelial cell isolation. The Qiagen DNeasy blood extraction kit was used to extract genomic DNA from the frozen unsorted cell fractions. The method behind the library was the immunoSEQ multiplex PCR assay. In a multiplexed PCR, the TR loci were amplified; reverse primers were designed against J gene segments, whereas forward primers were designed against V gene segments. The Illumina HiSeq System was used to sequence the amplified CDR3 regions. In the original analysis: A nearest-neighbour algorithm merged closely related reads to remove PCR and sequencing errors and collapse data into unique sequences. Two measures summarised the repertoires: clonality, and T cell density, defined as TR molecules per amount of genomic DNA input. Public TRs were defined as CDR3 amino acid sequences in at least 80% of unsorted samples, then tested for differential abundance between coeliac and control samples. Every lamina propria sample was searched for matches to a list of fewer than 250 published gliadin-specific TRB sequences. Differences in clonality and density between disease groups were tested by Kruskal-Wallis tests, followed by Dunn post-tests. Entries here come from immuneACCESS through TCRdb and include only in-frame sequences with V and J called. Some clones fail to appear in such tables; in the studies checked, an unresolved V gene covers under half of the shortfall, and the cause of the remainder is unknown. V and J calls plus clone size are reproduced from that table; the DNA served to infer D and trimming. The sample table lists about 7,000 clones, around 70% of them with a count of one. 5% to 7% of the sample is taken by the ten largest.

A word on this clone: The target of this receptor is not known. No much larger clonotype is one base removed from it; base qualities were not supplied.

Recombination connected TRBV5-5 to TRBJ2-2; there is no confident call for the D gene. The source material was lamina propria lymphocytes from the gut. What this sample's cell subset or site label stands for: lamina propria cell (LPC) fraction of small intestinal biopsy. The sequence was collected from a man in his thirties or forties with celiac disease. The CDR3 in this case is CASSLIVGELFF. The bases read TGTGCCAGCAGCTTAATCGTCGGGGAGCTGTTTTTT.